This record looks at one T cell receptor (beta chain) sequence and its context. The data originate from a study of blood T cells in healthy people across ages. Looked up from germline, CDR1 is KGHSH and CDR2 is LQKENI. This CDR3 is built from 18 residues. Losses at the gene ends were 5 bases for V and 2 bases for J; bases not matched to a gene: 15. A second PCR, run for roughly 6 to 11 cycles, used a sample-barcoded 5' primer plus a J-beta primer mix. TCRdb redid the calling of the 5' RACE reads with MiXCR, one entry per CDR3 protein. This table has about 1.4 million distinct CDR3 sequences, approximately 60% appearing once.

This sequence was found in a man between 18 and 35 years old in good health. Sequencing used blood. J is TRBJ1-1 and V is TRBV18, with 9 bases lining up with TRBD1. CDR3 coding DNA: TGTGCCAGCTCAGAACGACTTCCGGGACAGGGTAGTAACACTGAAGCTTTCTTT. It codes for CASSERLPGQGSNTEAFF.